Below are 14 T cell receptor beta chains sequenced from a single sample in a study of shared clonotypes between healthy human individuals. The table came from immunoSEQ multiplex PCR; TCRdb's copy has only in-frame clones and leaves some out. The table has about 1.1 million clones, around 82% seen once; the top ten hold under 0.65%. Sequencing was done on a sample of memory CD4+ T cells from PBMCs. Subset of the sample: CD45RA-negative fraction. These TCRs come from a man aged 18 to 29 in good health. Some clones in this sample may be carry-over from other donors' samples.

This clone was observed a few times. The same CDR3 also results from other DNA sequences found in this sample. This chain joins TRBV29-1 and TRBJ1-5; 9 bases match TRBD1. V shed 5 bases, J shed 7 bases, and the junction held 3 bases outside the gene matches. CDR1 and CDR2 (germline): SQVTM, ANQGSEA. The CDR3 consists of 12 residues. The CDR3 bases are TGCAGCGTTAGGACAGGGGACCAGCCCCAGCATTTT. Translating gives CSVRTGDQPQHF.

This clone was seen a handful of times. Other DNA variants within this sample encode the same CDR3. The rearrangement uses TRBV5-1 and TRBJ2-1; the match to TRBD2 covers 9 bases. The CDR3 runs 14 residues. Looked up from germline, CDR1 is SGHRS and CDR2 is YFSETQ. V shed 4 bases and J 7 bases; nucleotides not matched to a gene: 6. In DNA form, the CDR3 reads TGCGCCAGCAGCCTGGGACTAGCTACGAATGAGCAGTTCTTC. Encoded protein: CASSLGLATNEQFF.

This chain joins TRBV28 and TRBJ1-1; 8 positions agree with TRBD1. Trimming removed 5 bases from V and 5 bases from J; junction bases left unmatched: 7. The CDR3 totals 14 residues. Germline CDR1 is MDHEN and CDR2 is SYDVKM. CDR3 region: CASSKTGGRTEAFF. DNA for the CDR3: TGTGCCAGCAGTAAAACAGGGGGAAGGACTGAAGCTTTCTTT.

The chain uses TRBV7-9 and TRBJ2-5; TRBD2 agrees at 11 bases. Germline assignment: CDR1 SEHNR and CDR2 FQNEAQ (reference sequence). The CDR3 has 14 residues. Unmatched junction bases numbered 6, after V lost 8 bases and J lost 4 bases. CDR3: CASLLAGATETQYF. CDR3 in DNA: TGTGCCAGCCTACTAGCGGGAGCCACAGAGACCCAGTACTTC.

Points on this clone: The sample contains more than one DNA sequence encoding this CDR3. The genes are TRBV29-1 and TRBJ2-7; 10 bases match TRBD2. Germline-derived CDR1 and CDR2 are SQVTM and ANQGSEA. The CDR3 is made up of 16 amino acids. V lost 4 bases and J lost 5; bases outside the gene matches: 14. CDR3 sequence reads: CSVVGLAGANSHEQYF. CDR3 bases: TGCAGCGTTGTGGGGCTAGCGGGAGCGAATTCCCACGAGCAGTACTTC.

This rearrangement joins TRBV29-1 to TRBJ2-1; D perhaps matches TRBD2 (5 bases). The germline V gene has CDR1 SQVTM and CDR2 ANQGSEA. The CDR3 consists of 14 residues. V was pared by 6 bases and J by 9 bases, with 21 bases between. CDR3 coding DNA: TGCAGCGTGGCCATAGGACTGGCGGCCTTTGAGCAGTTCTTC. Its protein product is CSVAIGLAAFEQFF.

A few counts support this clone. The genes are TRBV27 and TRBJ2-2, with 9 bases lining up with TRBD1. Germline CDR1 MNHEY, CDR2 SMNVEV (reference sequence). The V and J ends lost 6 bases and 0 bases, in that order; junction bases with no gene match: 2. The CDR3 extends over 15 amino acids. CDR3 nucleotides: TGTGCCAGCAGACGGGACAGGGCGAACACCGGGGAGCTGTTTTTT. Translated, it gives CASRRDRANTGELFF.

The chain uses TRBV5-6 and TRBJ1-2; the match to TRBD1 covers 12 bases. CDR1 is SGHDT, CDR2 YYEEEE, per germline. The V segment lost 4 bases and the J segment 7 bases; nucleotides outside the gene matches: 8. The CDR3 extends over 15 amino acids. CDR3 sequence (DNA): TGTGCCAGCAGCAGATCGGGACAGGGGGCTGTTGGCTACACCTTC. Its protein is CASSRSGQGAVGYTF.

This clone was found many times. The CDR3 spells CASRPTGIQPQHF. CDR3 sequence (DNA): TGTGCCAGCAGACCTACAGGGATTCAGCCCCAGCATTTT. The rearrangement joins TRBV2 to TRBJ1-5, with D possibly TRBD1 on 6 matching bases. This CDR3 has 13 residues. Trimming cost V 6 bases and J 6 bases, with 12 bases left between them. Germline CDR1 reads SNHLY; CDR2 reads FYNNEI.

J is TRBJ2-3 and V is TRBV7-2; D remains ambiguous. The CDR3 spans 13 residues. Germline V lookup: CDR1 SGHTA, CDR2 FQGNSA. V was cut by 1 base and J by 0 bases, with 2 bases left in between. The CDR3 nucleotides are TGTGCCAGCAGCTTAGTTAGCACAGATACGCAGTATTTT. It codes for CASSLVSTDTQYF.

In this sample, this clone turned up a few times. The rearrangement links TRBV11-2 to TRBJ1-1, with D unclear. The germline V gene encodes CDR1 SGHAT and CDR2 FQNNGV. Trimming removed 2 bases at V and 5 bases at J, with 6 bases between. The CDR3 is 12 amino acids. In DNA, the CDR3 is TGTGCCAGCAGCTTAACGACAACTGAAGCTTTCTTT. As protein: CASSLTTTEAFF.

This clone was detected once. The chain recombines TRBV5-1 with TRBJ1-4; D may be TRBD1 (5 bases). Trimming shortened V by 0 bases and J by 5 bases, and 14 bases separated the two germline ends. The V gene's germline CDR1 is SGHRS and CDR2 YFSETQ. The CDR3 is 16 amino acids. The CDR3 sequence is CASSLGPSGYNEKLFF. CDR3 nucleotide sequence: TGCGCCAGCAGCTTGGGTCCCTCAGGGTACAATGAAAAACTGTTTTTT. The whole variable domain, remainder taken from reference TRBV5-1 and TRBJ1-4, is KAGVTQTPRYLIKTRGQQVTLSCSPISGHRSVSWYQQTPGQGLQFLFEYFSETQRNKGNFPGRFSGRQFSNSRSEMNVSTLELGDSALYLCASSLGPSGYNEKLFFGSGTQLSVL.

The rearrangement links TRBV7-2 to TRBJ1-4, with a possible D match to TRBD1 (5 bases). Trimming shortened V by 5 bases and J by 7 bases, and 11 bases separated the two germline ends. The CDR3 spans 13 residues. Germline-derived CDR1 and CDR2 are SGHTA and FQGNSA. The CDR3 DNA reads as TGTGCCAGCAGCCCCGGACAAAGTGAAAAACTGTTTTTT. It is translated as CASSPGQSEKLFF.

The chain is built from TRBV4-2 and TRBJ1-2; maybe TRBD1 (5 bases). Trimming pared 4 bases from V and 0 bases from J, leaving 18 bases between. This CDR3 comprises 17 residues. Germline assignment: CDR1 LGHNA and CDR2 YNFKEQ. CDR3 DNA sequence: TGTGCCAGCAGCCCCGGGACTCCGGGAGGATCTAACTATGGCTACACCTTC. Its translation: CASSPGTPGGSNYGYTF.